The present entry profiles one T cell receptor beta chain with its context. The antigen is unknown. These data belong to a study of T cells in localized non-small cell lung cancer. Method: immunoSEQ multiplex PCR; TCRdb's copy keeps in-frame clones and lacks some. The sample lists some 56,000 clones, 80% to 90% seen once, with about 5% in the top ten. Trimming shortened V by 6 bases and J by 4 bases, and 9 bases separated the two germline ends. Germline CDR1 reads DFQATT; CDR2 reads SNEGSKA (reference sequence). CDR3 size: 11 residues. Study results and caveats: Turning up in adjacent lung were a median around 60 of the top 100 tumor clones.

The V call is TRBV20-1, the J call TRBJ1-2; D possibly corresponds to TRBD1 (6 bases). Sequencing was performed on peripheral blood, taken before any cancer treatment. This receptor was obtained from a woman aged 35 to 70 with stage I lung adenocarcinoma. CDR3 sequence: CSARGAYGYTF. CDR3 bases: TGCAGTGCAAGGGGGGCCTATGGCTACACCTTC.